The 28 T cell receptor beta chains below were found in one sample sequenced in a study of low-dose radiotherapy and immunotherapy resistance in tumors. Alpha- and beta-chain coverage of first-strand cDNA came from TRAV- and TRBV-specific primers. Amplification of TCRs used a constant-region primer and V-primer adapter for 20 PCR cycles. TCRdb itself ran the reads through MiXCR, one entry per CDR3 protein. The sample gives about 39,000 distinct CDR3 sequences, roughly 31% of which show up once; roughly 4% is in the top ten. Indicated time point: before trial treatment. Source: PBMCs, taken before treatment. Receptors were obtained from a male donor with gallbladder cancer.

This clonotype was seen repeatedly, ten times or more. This chain links TRBV10-3 with TRBJ1-6, with D possibly being TRBD1 (5 bases). V dropped 2 bases and J dropped 11 bases, with 10 bases sitting between them. The CDR3 covers 13 residues. Germline CDR1 ENHRY, CDR2 SYGVKD. CDR3 nucleotide sequence: TGTGCCATCAGTGAGGGGGAAGGGGCACCCCTCCACTTT. Its translation is CAISEGEGAPLHF.

Ten or more counts support this clonotype. V and J are TRBV27 and TRBJ1-2, with 7 bases that match TRBD1. V trimming: 6 bases; J trimming: 3 bases; junction bases outside the gene matches: 4. This CDR3 comprises 13 residues. CDR1 MNHEY and CDR2 SMNVEV come from the germline V gene (reference sequence). The CDR3 region is CASSQTGDYGYTF. CDR3 bases: TGTGCCAGCAGCCAAACAGGGGACTATGGCTACACCTTC.

This clonotype was seen at least ten times. The chain is built from TRBV7-2 and TRBJ2-3; 12 nucleotides line up with TRBD2. Germline assignment: CDR1 SGHTA and CDR2 FQGNSA. With 7 bases clipped from V and 3 bases from J, the junction kept 5 bases outside the gene matches. The CDR3 has 15 residues. The DNA for the CDR3 is TGTGCCAGCACCCAAGGGACTAGCGGGACAGATACGCAGTATTTT. It specifies CASTQGTSGTDTQYF.

The V and J genes are TRBV12-5 and TRBJ1-3; possible D gene TRBD1, 6 bases. The CDR3 consists of 15 residues. With 6 bases removed from V and 0 bases from J, the gap between germline ends came to 12 bases. Germline-derived CDR1 and CDR2 are LGHNT and FRNRAP. Here the CDR3 DNA reads TGTGCTAGTGGGAAACGACAGGTCTCTGGAAACACCATATATTTT. Translating gives CASGKRQVSGNTIYF.

Ten or more counts support this clonotype. The chain joins TRBV7-9 to TRBJ2-7; the D gene is possibly TRBD2 (5 bases). Germline CDR1 is SEHNR and CDR2 is FQNEAQ (reference sequence). V was clipped by 1 base and J by 10 bases, with 14 bases between them. CDR3 length equals 13 residues. The CDR3 DNA is TGTGCCAGCAGCTTAGGAAGTGACGGGATTCAGTACTTC. It is translated as CASSLGSDGIQYF.

This clonotype was counted many times. One end of the junction does not line up with germline, which may come from a read error. V gene TRBV20-1 combines with J gene TRBJ1-4; no clear D gene. CDR1 DFQATT and CDR2 SNEGSKA come from the germline V gene (reference sequence). CDR3 length: 10 amino acids. CDR3 sequence (DNA): TGCAGTGCTAGGGGGTCAAATGTTGGTTTT. Translating it yields CSARGSNVGF.

The V call is TRBV5-1, the J call TRBJ2-7; TRBD1 matches at 9 bases. CDR1 and CDR2 (germline): SGHRS, YFSETQ. V gave up 3 bases and J gave up 2 bases; unmatched junction bases: 3. This CDR3 spans 14 amino acids. The CDR3: CASSSGTGTYEQYF. CDR3 sequence (DNA): TGCGCCAGCAGCTCCGGGACAGGGACCTACGAGCAGTACTTC. Complete variable domain (other parts from reference TRBV5-1 and TRBJ2-7): KAGVTQTPRYLIKTRGQQVTLSCSPISGHRSVSWYQQTPGQGLQFLFEYFSETQRNKGNFPGRFSGRQFSNSRSEMNVSTLELGDSALYLCASSSGTGTYEQYFGPGTRLTVT.

This clonotype occurred many times. The chain carries TRBV27 and TRBJ2-3; D may correspond to TRBD1 or TRBD2 (6 bases each). CDR3 length equals 15 residues. CDR1 is MNHEY, CDR2 SMNVEV, per germline (reference sequence). The germline V and J ends were trimmed by 3 bases and 3 bases, with 13 bases remaining between them. For the CDR3, the DNA is TGTGCCAGCAGTTTTCTAGGGGGAGGTACAGATACGCAGTATTTT. Its translation is CASSFLGGGTDTQYF.

This clonotype turned up a few times. The V gene is TRBV2, the J gene TRBJ2-5; TRBD1 agrees at 10 bases. Germline CDR1 SNHLY, CDR2 FYNNEI. This CDR3 has 14 residues. With V trimmed by 6 bases and J by 7 bases, 8 bases remained unmatched. CDR3 amino acids: CASRAGTGEATQYF. Written as DNA, the CDR3 is TGTGCCAGCAGGGCCGGGACAGGGGAGGCGACCCAGTACTTC.

This rearrangement joins TRBV30 to TRBJ2-7, with D perhaps TRBD1 or TRBD2 (7 bases each). The ends were cut back, 5 bases at V and 3 bases at J, with 17 bases in the middle. CDR1 is GTSNPN and CDR2 is SVGIG in the germline V gene (reference sequence). The CDR3 has 14 residues. CDR3 residues: CAWARGGQIYEQYF. CDR3 coding DNA: TGTGCCTGGGCAAGGGGGGGACAGATCTACGAGCAGTACTTC.

Sample share makes this clonotype medium-sized (0.01 to 0.1%). The chain employs TRBV28 and TRBJ2-7; maybe TRBD2 (5 bases). The V gene's germline CDR1 is MDHEN and CDR2 SYDVKM. The CDR3 totals 17 residues. V lost 0 bases and J 1 base, leaving 16 bases between the germline ends. The CDR3 nucleotides are TGTGCCAGCAGTTTATGGGCGGCGGGCGGGCAGTCCTACGAGCAGTACTTC. It translates to CASSLWAAGGQSYEQYF. Supplemented by reference TRBV28 and TRBJ2-7, the full variable domain reads DVKVTQSSRYLVKRTGEKVFLECVQDMDHENMFWYRQDPGLGLRLIYFSYDVKMKEKGDIPEGYSVSREKKERFSLILESASTNQTSMYLCASSLWAAGGQSYEQYFGPGTRLTVT.

V gene TRBV5-1 combines with J gene TRBJ2-7; 14 bases map to TRBD2. Looked up from germline, CDR1 is SGHRS and CDR2 is YFSETQ. The V gene end was trimmed by 3 bases and the J gene end by 3 bases; junction bases not matched to a gene: 11. The CDR3 totals 18 residues. The chain's CDR3 is CASSSSPGTSGSFYEQYF. CDR3 coding DNA: TGCGCCAGCAGCTCGAGCCCCGGGACTAGCGGGAGTTTCTACGAGCAGTACTTC.

Comment on this clonotype: This likely came from a read error, as a far larger clone is one base away. The genes are TRBV6-6 and TRBJ2-1; D is possibly TRBD1 or TRBD2 (5 bases each). CDR3 size: 16 residues. CDR1 is MNHNY, CDR2 SVGAGI, per germline (reference sequence). The CDR3 spells CASSVPGPSSYNERFF. The CDR3 nucleotides read TGTGCCAGCAGTGTGCCGGGACCAAGCTCCTACAATGAGCGGTTCTTC.

The table lists this clonotype with many counts. The V call is TRBV29-1, the J call TRBJ2-3, with D perhaps TRBD1 or TRBD2 (7 bases each). Germline V gene data show CDR1 as SQVTM and CDR2 as ANQGSEA. V was shortened by 3 bases and J by 6 bases, with 19 bases between the two germline ends. This CDR3 has 15 residues. CDR3 DNA: TGCAGCGTTGATCGGCCAGGGGGGGGGTCGGATACGCAGTATTTT. Its protein product is CSVDRPGGGSDTQYF.

The table lists this clonotype with many counts. The chain has TRBV7-9 and TRBJ1-2; 8 nucleotides align to TRBD1. V trimming: 4 bases; J trimming: 10 bases; junction bases outside the gene matches: 17. The CDR3 runs to 16 residues. Germline V gene lookup returns CDR1 SEHNR and CDR2 FQNEAQ (reference sequence). For the CDR3, the DNA is TGTGCCAGCAGCTCGAGCAATTCGGGACAGGTTGCTACCTACACCTTC. It yields the protein CASSSSNSGQVATYTF. Looking up the rest from reference TRBV7-9 and TRBJ1-2 gives the full variable domain: DTGVSQNPRHKITKRGQNVTFRCDPISEHNRLYWYRQTLGQGPEFLTYFQNEAQLEKSRLLSDRFSAERPKGSFSTLEIQRTEQGDSAMYLCASSSSNSGQVATYTFGSGTRLTVV.

Sample share makes this clonotype medium-sized. The rearrangement joins TRBV6-2 or TRBV6-3 to TRBJ2-3, with 13 bases fitting TRBD2. Germline CDR1 and CDR2: MNHEY and SVGEGT. The CDR3 totals 18 residues. J lost 5 bases, V lost 6 bases, and 14 bases had no gene match. CDR3 in DNA: TGTGCCAGCAGGAAAGCTCAAAGACTAGCGGGAGGTCAAGATACGCAGTATTTT. Encoded protein: CASRKAQRLAGGQDTQYF.

This chain links TRBV7-2 with TRBJ2-7, with D possibly being TRBD1 (6 bases). V lost 1 base and J 3 bases, leaving 13 bases between the germline ends. Germline V gene sequence: CDR1 SGHTA, CDR2 FQGNSA. The CDR3 is 15 residues long. The chain's CDR3 is CASSLERARGYEQYF. The CDR3 nucleotides read TGTGCCAGCAGCTTAGAAAGGGCCAGGGGCTACGAGCAGTACTTC.

The gene calls are TRBV5-1 and TRBJ2-2; the match to TRBD2 covers 15 bases. V was pared by 4 bases and J by 4 bases, with 11 bases of the junction left unmatched. The CDR3 is made up of 19 amino acids. Germline-derived CDR1 and CDR2 are SGHRS and YFSETQ. CDR3 nucleotide sequence: TGCGCCAGCAGCCCTATGGGACTAGCGGGAGGCAAGGCCACCGGGGAGCTGTTTTTT. This encodes CASSPMGLAGGKATGELFF. The entire variable domain, with the rest obtained from reference TRBV5-1 and TRBJ2-2, is as follows: KAGVTQTPRYLIKTRGQQVTLSCSPISGHRSVSWYQQTPGQGLQFLFEYFSETQRNKGNFPGRFSGRQFSNSRSEMNVSTLELGDSALYLCASSPMGLAGGKATGELFFGEGSRLTVL.

This clonotype came up once. The CDR3: CASRTPPGLTAEQYF. CDR3 nucleotide sequence: TGTGCCAGCAGAACCCCTCCGGGCCTAACAGCCGAGCAGTACTTC. The chain combines TRBV6-2 or TRBV6-3 with TRBJ2-7; no reliable D call. Germline-derived CDR1 and CDR2 are MNHEY and SVGEGT. The length of the CDR3 is 15 residues. V lost 6 bases and J 6 bases, leaving 21 bases between the germline ends.

On this clonotype: This clone may be a read error of a much larger clone one base away. V and J are TRBV9 and TRBJ2-1; D is possibly TRBD2 (6 bases). The CDR3 runs 12 residues. Germline-derived CDR1 and CDR2 are SGDLS and YYNGEE. Between the trimmed V and J ends, which lost 2 bases and 6 bases, there was a span of 6 bases. The CDR3 reads CASSVGSNEQFF. CDR3 bases: TGTGCCAGCAGCGTCGGGAGCAATGAGCAGTTCTTC.

The sample holds many counts of this clonotype. The CDR3 region is CASSLYYRVSGANVLTF. Written as DNA, the CDR3 is TGTGCCAGCAGTTTATACTACAGAGTTTCTGGGGCCAACGTCCTGACTTTC. This chain uses TRBV28 with TRBJ2-6; no firm D call. CDR3 length: 17 residues. V lost 1 base and J lost 1, with 11 bases in between. Germline CDR1 reads MDHEN; CDR2 reads SYDVKM.

The chain uses TRBV3-1 and TRBJ2-7; D is possibly TRBD2 (5 bases). Germline V gene sequence: CDR1 LGHDT, CDR2 YNNKEL (reference sequence). V was cut by 4 bases and J by 0 bases, with 10 bases left in between. The CDR3 has 14 residues. CDR3 region: CASSPAGNSYEQYF. The CDR3 nucleotides are TGTGCCAGCAGCCCGGCGGGTAACTCCTACGAGCAGTACTTC.

This clonotype occurred many times. This chain connects TRBV20-1 to TRBJ2-1; 10 bases line up with TRBD2. The J segment lost 6 bases and the V segment lost 2 bases, leaving 10 bases of the junction unmatched. The CDR3 length is 16 residues. Per the germline V gene, CDR1 is DFQATT and CDR2 is SNEGSKA (reference sequence). CDR3 DNA: TGCAGTGCTAGAAGCCCTAGCGGGAGACTAGTCAATGAGCAGTTCTTC. This translates into CSARSPSGRLVNEQFF.

This clonotype was found many times. The chain's CDR3 is CASSLGDSKETQYF. The CDR3 DNA is TGTGCCAGCAGCCTGGGGGACAGTAAAGAGACCCAGTACTTC. The chain is built from TRBV5-4 and TRBJ2-5; 7 nucleotides line up with TRBD1. This CDR3 has 14 residues. Germline V gene data show CDR1 as SGHNT and CDR2 as YYREEE (reference sequence). J was trimmed by 3 bases and V by 4 bases; bases with no gene match: 6.

As to this clonotype: With only one base between it and a far larger clone, this is likely a read error. The V gene is TRBV16, the J gene TRBJ2-1; 9 bases are shared with TRBD2. The CDR3 runs 14 residues. The germline V gene has CDR1 KGHSY and CDR2 FQNENV. This CDR3 is CASRLAGVGNGQFF. DNA for the CDR3: TGTGCCAGCAGGTTAGCGGGAGTGGGAAATGGGCAGTTCTTC.

In its sample, this clonotype was seen many times. The CDR3 spells CASSLEGSQPQHF. The DNA of the CDR3 is TGCGCCAGCAGCTTGGAGGGAAGCCAGCCCCAGCATTTT. The chain links TRBV5-1 to TRBJ1-5; D gene uncertain. CDR3 length: 13 residues. CDR1 and CDR2 from the germline V gene are SGHRS and YFSETQ. V was trimmed by 0 bases and J by 7 bases, leaving 8 bases between them.

This clonotype was picked up one time. A read error is likely here: a far larger clone is one base away. This rearrangement joins TRBV11-2 to TRBJ2-1; 7 nucleotides line up with TRBD2. V gave up 4 bases and J gave up 1 base; unmatched junction bases: 7. Per germline, CDR1 SGHAT and CDR2 FQNNGV. The CDR3 runs to 16 residues. Written as DNA, the CDR3 is TGTGCCAGCAGCTCCGGACTAGTAGGGTCCTACAATGAGCAGTTCTTC. It encodes CASSSGLVGSYNEQFF.

In regard to this clonotype: No DNA is shown, since the ends of the CDR3 on it are uncertain; the CDR3 is the one TCRdb lists. The J gene is TRBJ2-2, the V gene TRBV5-1; the table's D gene call, TRBD2, was not cross checked with the DNA. CDR1 and CDR2 from the germline V gene are SGHRS and YFSETQ. The CDR3 comprises 16 residues, both ends counted. CDR3 protein: CASSLRGRDTGELFFF.